A single sample gave rise to the 22 T cell receptor beta chains below, sequenced in a study of T cells expressing NK-cell markers. TCRdb re-called the 5' RACE reads and shows each CDR3 protein once, DNA omitted. Its table lists 550,000 or so distinct CDR3 sequences. The sequenced sample was blood T cells: a sorted CD56 or NKG2C T cell subset, CD4+ or CD8+ T cells, or bulk PBMC T cells (not recorded which). The receptors shown here come from a man younger than 35 in good health.

V and J are TRBV7-9 and TRBJ1-2. The CDR3 is 11 residues long. CDR1 and CDR2 from the germline V gene are SEHNR and FQNEAQ (reference sequence). CDR3: CASSFLKSYTF.

The chain employs TRBV11-2 and TRBJ2-7. CDR3 length equals 13 residues. Per germline, CDR1 SGHAT and CDR2 FQNNGV. CDR3 loop: CASSSTGVYEQYF.

The chain couples TRBV12-3 or TRBV12-4 to TRBJ2-3. The CDR3 has 12 amino acids. CDR3 amino acids: CASSLGNGSQYF.

The chain has TRBV5-1 and TRBJ2-7; TCRdb returns TRBD1, unconfirmable since there is no DNA. Germline CDR1 and CDR2: SGHRS and YFSETQ. The CDR3 length is 14 residues. The CDR3 sequence is CASSSGIRGVEQYF.

The chain couples TRBV3-1 to TRBJ1-2; TCRdb names TRBD1, which stays unverified in the absence of DNA. The CDR3 consists of 14 residues. Germline V gives CDR1 LGHDT, CDR2 YNNKEL (reference sequence). The CDR3 is CASSQSRDRGGYTF. Full variable domain (missing parts from reference TRBV3-1 and TRBJ1-2): DTAVSQTPKYLVTQMGNDKSIKCEQNLGHDTMYWYKQDSKKFLKIMFSYNNKELIINETVPNRFSPKSPDKAHLNLHINSLELGDSAVYFCASSQSRDRGGYTFGSGTRLTVV.

The genes are TRBV4-1 and TRBJ2-5; TCRdb names TRBD1, which stays unverified in the absence of DNA. CDR1 and CDR2 from the germline V gene are MGHRA and YSYEKL. The CDR3 contains 14 residues. Here the CDR3 reads CASSQGPRGETQYF.

The CDR3 sequence is CASSARQGAVETQYF. The V call is TRBV6-1, the J call TRBJ2-5; the D gene TCRdb calls, TRBD1, cannot be checked with no DNA. Germline loops: CDR1 MNHNS, CDR2 SASEGT. This CDR3 contains 15 residues.

The V and J genes are TRBV11-1 and TRBJ2-3; the TCRdb call, TRBD1, lacks DNA for checking. The CDR3 runs to 19 residues. Germline lookup yields CDR1 SGHAT and CDR2 FQDESV (reference sequence). The CDR3 region is CASTLPHRDRGRVTDTQYF.

The gene calls are TRBV5-6 and TRBJ2-1. The germline CDR1 and CDR2 sequences are SGHDT and YYEEEE. This CDR3 is 14 amino acids long. This CDR3 is CASSLIAVIGEQFF.

The chain employs TRBV20-1 and TRBJ2-5; there is no DNA to check the TCRdb D call of TRBD1. Germline CDR1 and CDR2: DFQATT and SNEGSKA (reference sequence). This CDR3 contains 14 residues. CDR3 amino acids: CSAERLWGSETQYF.

The J gene is TRBJ2-2, the V gene TRBV6-1; TCRdb picks TRBD2, but there is no DNA to check that call. The CDR3 is 20 amino acids. The germline gives CDR1 MNHNS, CDR2 SASEGT. The CDR3 loop is CASSGWASGRQEGSPGELFF.

This chain links TRBV6-1 with TRBJ1-1; the D call of TRBD1 rests on TCRdb alone, since no DNA is present to check it. The CDR3 runs 14 residues. Germline loops: CDR1 MNHNS, CDR2 SASEGT. The CDR3 sequence: CASSTVGENTEAFF.

The chain combines TRBV5-1 with TRBJ2-5; no DNA is available, so the TRBD1 call from TCRdb remains unchecked. The CDR3 sequence is 14 residues long. The germline CDR1 and CDR2 sequences are SGHRS and YFSETQ. CDR3 region: CASTLDRGQETQYF.

This sequence joins TRBV10-3 and TRBJ2-5; no DNA is available, so the TRBD2 call from TCRdb remains unchecked. The CDR3 spans 16 residues. The V gene's germline CDR1 is ENHRY and CDR2 SYGVKD. CDR3 sequence: CAISEHEQALRETQYF.

The chain carries TRBV12-3 or TRBV12-4 and TRBJ1-2. This CDR3 comprises 11 residues. CDR3 sequence: CASSGGWEYTF.

The genes are TRBV2 and TRBJ2-3; no DNA is available, so the TRBD2 call from TCRdb remains unchecked. Germline assignment: CDR1 SNHLY and CDR2 FYNNEI. The CDR3 loop spans 14 amino acids. CDR3 sequence: CAIGTSGSTDTQYF.

The chain combines TRBV4-1 with TRBJ1-6; TCRdb gives TRBD1 as the D gene, but with no DNA this cannot be confirmed. The CDR3 spans 18 residues. Germline CDR1 reads MGHRA; CDR2 reads YSYEKL. CDR3 residues: CASSQASQRSSYNSPLHF.

The chain links TRBV5-1 to TRBJ1-1; lacking DNA, the TRBD1 call made by TCRdb goes unchecked. CDR3 length equals 14 residues. Germline V gene sequence: CDR1 SGHRS, CDR2 YFSETQ. The CDR3 spells CASSKPGGNTEAFF.

V usage is TRBV11-2 and J usage is TRBJ2-1; checking the TCRdb D call of TRBD2 is not possible without DNA. The germline CDR1 and CDR2 sequences are SGHAT and FQNNGV. The CDR3 contains 15 residues. The CDR3 sequence is CATRSLAGFYNEQFF.

The J gene is TRBJ2-1, the V gene TRBV4-3. CDR1 and CDR2 (germline): LGHNA, YSLEER. This CDR3 comprises 16 residues. CDR3 region: CASSRLDPINGDEQFF.

The V gene is TRBV15, the J gene TRBJ2-1; as DNA is missing, the TRBD2 call by TCRdb cannot be tested. Germline CDR1 and CDR2: LNHNV and YYDKDF (reference sequence). The CDR3 is made up of 18 amino acids. The chain's CDR3 is CATSPSPGLAGVYNEQFF. The variable domain in full, with the rest retrieved from reference TRBV15 and TRBJ2-1, is DAMVIQNPRYQVTQFGKPVTLSCSQTLNHNVMYWYQQKSSQAPKLLFHYYDKDFNNEADTPDNFQSRRPNTSFCFLDIRSPGLGDTAMYLCATSPSPGLAGVYNEQFFGPGTRLTVL.

The chain combines TRBV9 with TRBJ1-1; the D gene TCRdb calls, TRBD1, cannot be checked with no DNA. The CDR3 length is 17 residues. From germline, CDR1 is SGDLS and CDR2 YYNGEE. CDR3 amino acids: CASSVQGAWGMNTEAFF. The entire variable domain, with the rest obtained from reference TRBV9 and TRBJ1-1, is as follows: DSGVTQTPKHLITATGQRVTLRCSPRSGDLSVYWYQQSLDQGLQFLIQYYNGEERAKGNILERFSAQQFPDLHSELNLSSLELGDSALYFCASSVQGAWGMNTEAFFGQGTRLTVV.